Each of the 6 T cell receptor beta chains below was sequenced from the same sample in a study of blood T cell repertoires in COVID-19. Clones were read by immunoSEQ multiplex PCR, and TCRdb kept only the in-frame ones, dropping some. This sample has 75,000 to 80,000 clones, with under 95% found just once. The sequenced sample consisted of peripheral blood. The receptors were gathered from a human donor in a cohort sampled during active COVID-19.

The genes are TRBV5-1 and TRBJ1-6; 7 bases line up with TRBD1. CDR1 is SGHRS and CDR2 is YFSETQ in the germline V gene. V shed 7 bases, J shed 5 bases, and the junction held 3 bases outside the gene matches. This CDR3 is built from 13 residues. The CDR3 nucleotides are TGCGCCAGCCGACAGGGAGATAATTCACCCCTCCACTTT. This gives the protein CASRQGDNSPLHF.

V gene TRBV2 combines with J gene TRBJ1-6, with a possible D match to TRBD1 (6 bases). The V and J ends lost 4 bases and 6 bases respectively, with 16 bases between them. CDR3 size: 16 residues. Germline CDR1 SNHLY, CDR2 FYNNEI. The DNA for the CDR3 is TGTGCCAGCAGTGGTGTAGGGGGAGCGACTAATTCACCCCTCCACTTT. Its translation is CASSGVGGATNSPLHF.

The chain is built from TRBV7-3 and TRBJ2-2; 9 bases map to TRBD1. The junction had 9 bases not matched to a gene; V was cut back by 5 bases and J by 5 bases. Germline V gene data show CDR1 as SGHTA and CDR2 as FQGTGA. This CDR3 region has 16 residues. In DNA, the CDR3 is TGTGCCAGCAGCCAGACCGGGACAGGGAGGACCGGGGAGCTGTTTTTT. It codes for CASSQTGTGRTGELFF.

This rearrangement joins TRBV2 to TRBJ1-2; TRBD1 matches 8 bases. Germline trimming cut 7 bases from V and 8 bases from J; bases unmatched to any gene: 12. Germline V gives CDR1 SNHLY, CDR2 FYNNEI. CDR3 length equals 14 residues. The CDR3 here is CASKSGQASRGYTF. The CDR3, as DNA: TGTGCCAGCAAATCGGGACAGGCATCGAGAGGCTACACCTTC.

This chain connects TRBV7-2 to TRBJ1-1; D not certain. There are 13 residues in the CDR3. Germline V gene sequence: CDR1 SGHTA, CDR2 FQGNSA. V lost 1 base and J 5 bases, leaving 8 bases between the germline ends. For the CDR3, the DNA is TGTGCCAGCAGCTTAGATACGGGGACTGAAGCTTTCTTT. This sequence encodes CASSLDTGTEAFF.

This clone was detected once. The chain's CDR3 is CAITPGLGTGELFF. CDR3 nucleotide sequence: TGTGCCATCACCCCGGGACTAGGGACCGGGGAGCTGTTTTTT. The V call is TRBV10-3, the J call TRBJ2-2; 8 positions match TRBD2. CDR3 length: 14 amino acids. CDR1 is ENHRY, CDR2 SYGVKD, per germline. The V gene end was trimmed by 7 bases and the J gene end by 5 bases; junction bases not matched to a gene: 6.